This T cell receptor beta chain emerged from a study of blood T cells in healthy people across ages. Overall study context: Capturing about one barcoded beta molecule per two T cells was achieved by template switching.

With regard to this clonotype: Its antigen is currently unknown.

The CDR3 loop spans 13 amino acids. Per the germline V gene, CDR1 is KGHSH and CDR2 is LQKENI. The germline V and J ends were trimmed by 6 bases and 8 bases, with 13 bases remaining between them. The second PCR ran roughly 7 to 11 cycles with a sample-barcoded 5' primer and J-beta primers. MiXCR, run by TCRdb on the 5' RACE reads, gives a single entry per CDR3 protein. In the table there are around 870,000 distinct CDR3 sequences, more than 25% of which are singletons. Findings and caveats of the study: The fall in TCR beta diversity per million T cells was roughly linear with age.

The sequenced material came from blood. J is TRBJ1-4 and V is TRBV18, with D possibly TRBD1 on 5 matching bases. The clonotype was recovered from a woman of 80 years or more in good health. CDR3 nucleotides: TGTGCCAGCTCCCCGCAGGGACCCGAAAAACTGTTTTTT. The encoded protein is CASSPQGPEKLFF.